The 17 T cell receptor beta chains below were found in one sample sequenced in a study of T cell responses to AZD1222 COVID-19 vaccine. The method was immunoSEQ multiplex PCR; TCRdb's version includes in-frame clones alone and lacks a portion of them. The sample yields approximately 150,000 clones, roughly nine tenths seen once. This specimen was peripheral blood, taken 28 days after the second AZD1222 dose. Every receptor here comes from an adult who received the AZD1222 COVID-19 vaccine.

The V gene is TRBV9, the J gene TRBJ1-3; D is unclear. Germline CDR1 reads SGDLS; CDR2 reads YYNGEE. The CDR3 is made up of 13 amino acids. Trimming stripped 3 bases from V and 8 bases from J, with 12 bases between. CDR3 DNA: TGTGCCAGCAGCGATTCAGTGAGGGACACCATATATTTT. Translating gives CASSDSVRDTIYF. Using reference TRBV9 and TRBJ1-3 for the parts outside the CDR3, the full variable domain is DSGVTQTPKHLITATGQRVTLRCSPRSGDLSVYWYQQSLDQGLQFLIQYYNGEERAKGNILERFSAQQFPDLHSELNLSSLELGDSALYFCASSDSVRDTIYFGEGSWLTVV.

The chain is built from TRBV11-3 and TRBJ1-6; D is unclear. Germline CDR1 is SGHNT and CDR2 is YENEEA. This CDR3 is built from 15 residues. Between the trimmed V and J ends, which lost 5 bases and 7 bases, there was a span of 15 bases. CDR3 in amino acids: CASSPDRGNNSPLHF. The CDR3 nucleotides are TGTGCCAGCAGCCCCGATCGGGGTAACAATTCACCCCTCCACTTT.

V usage is TRBV5-1 and J usage is TRBJ2-3, with 8 positions matching TRBD1. J lost 5 bases, V lost 0 bases, and 8 bases had no gene match. The CDR3 runs to 16 residues. The germline V gene encodes CDR1 SGHRS and CDR2 YFSETQ. The CDR3 DNA is TGCGCCAGCAGCTTGGAGGGCAGGGGGCTGGTAGATACGCAGTATTTT. The encoded protein is CASSLEGRGLVDTQYF. The full variable domain, completed using reference TRBV5-1 and TRBJ2-3, is KAGVTQTPRYLIKTRGQQVTLSCSPISGHRSVSWYQQTPGQGLQFLFEYFSETQRNKGNFPGRFSGRQFSNSRSEMNVSTLELGDSALYLCASSLEGRGLVDTQYFGPGTRLTVL.

The rearrangement links TRBV5-1 to TRBJ1-1, with a possible D match to TRBD1 (6 bases). CDR3 size: 14 residues. Looked up from germline, CDR1 is SGHRS and CDR2 is YFSETQ. The germline V and J ends were trimmed by 4 bases and 0 bases, with 10 bases remaining between them. The CDR3 loop is CASSPGTLNTEAFF. CDR3 DNA: TGCGCCAGCAGCCCCGGGACACTGAACACTGAAGCTTTCTTT.

The CDR3 sequence: CASSLAKGSPLHF. Here the CDR3 DNA reads TGTGCCAGCAGCTTAGCAAAGGGTTCACCCCTCCACTTT. J is TRBJ1-6 and V is TRBV7-2; D gene ambiguous. V lost 0 bases to trimming and J lost 9 bases, with 6 bases between them. Germline assignment: CDR1 SGHTA and CDR2 FQGNSA. The CDR3 is 13 amino acids.

This clone was counted a single time. The chain joins TRBV7-3 to TRBJ1-1, with 7 bases identical to TRBD1. The CDR3 loop spans 14 amino acids. From germline, CDR1 is SGHTA and CDR2 FQGTGA. Trimming at V came to 4 bases and at J to 1 base, leaving 3 bases not matched to a gene. In DNA form, the CDR3 reads TGTGCCAGCAGCTCTGGGACAGCGAACACTGAAGCTTTCTTT. Protein product: CASSSGTANTEAFF.

The genes are TRBV7-3 and TRBJ2-5; 7 nucleotides agree with TRBD2. Germline V gene sequence: CDR1 SGHTA, CDR2 FQGTGA. The J segment lost 4 bases and the V segment lost 4 bases, leaving 9 bases of the junction unmatched. The CDR3 totals 15 residues. CDR3 nucleotides: TGTGCCAGCAGCTGGACTAGTTCTTCATTAGAGACCCAGTACTTC. Protein product: CASSWTSSSLETQYF.

This clone was counted a single time. The sample holds other DNA sequences that translate to the same CDR3. The chain employs TRBV29-1 and TRBJ1-3, with TRBD1 identical over 7 bases. Germline lookup yields CDR1 SQVTM and CDR2 ANQGSEA. The V gene end was trimmed by 6 bases and the J gene end by 2 bases; junction bases not matched to a gene: 7. The CDR3 runs to 14 residues. CDR3 protein: CSVGLGQAGNTIYF. Written as DNA, the CDR3 is TGCAGCGTAGGACTTGGACAGGCTGGAAACACCATATATTTT.

The V call is TRBV3-1 (or the pseudogene TRBV3-2), the J call TRBJ2-3, with 11 bases matching TRBD2. CDR3 length: 16 amino acids. Trimming cost V 3 bases and J 4 bases; bases outside gene matches: 6. CDR1 is LGHDT and CDR2 is YNNKEL in the germline V gene (reference sequence). Here the CDR3 reads CASSQGSGGAADTQYF. As DNA, the CDR3 is TGTGCCAGCAGCCAGGGTAGCGGGGGGGCGGCAGATACGCAGTATTTT.

The V gene is TRBV11-1, the J gene TRBJ1-1, with 7 positions matching TRBD1. In germline, CDR1 is SGHAT, CDR2 FQDESV (reference sequence). This CDR3 has 14 residues. The V and J ends lost 1 base and 11 bases, in that order; junction bases with no gene match: 10. CDR3 amino acids: CASSLEVVDRAAFF. The CDR3 DNA sequence: TGTGCCAGCAGCTTAGAAGTAGTCGACAGGGCGGCTTTCTTT.

V gene TRBV5-6 combines with J gene TRBJ2-2; no reliable D call. From germline, CDR1 is SGHDT and CDR2 YYEEEE. The V gene lost 0 bases and the J gene lost 6 bases, with 6 bases spanning the gap. The CDR3 has 13 residues. The CDR3 region is CASSLDRSGELFF. CDR3 bases: TGTGCCAGCAGCTTGGATAGGTCCGGGGAGCTGTTTTTT.

CDR3 coding DNA: TGTGCCAGCAGCCAACGAGGATATGGCAATCAGCCCCAGCATTTT. Amino acids: CASSQRGYGNQPQHF. The chain combines TRBV3-1 (or the pseudogene TRBV3-2) with TRBJ1-5; D gene unclear. CDR3 length: 15 amino acids. Per the germline V gene, CDR1 is LGHDT and CDR2 is YNNKEL (reference sequence). Trimming shortened V by 2 bases and J by 2 bases, and 10 bases separated the two germline ends.

Details on this clone: A read error is possible here, since a much larger clone lies one base away. Other DNA sequences within the sample encode an identical CDR3. This rearrangement joins TRBV6-6 to TRBJ2-2, with TRBD2 as a possible D gene (7 bases). V lost 0 bases, J lost 6 bases, and 11 bases lay in between. In germline, CDR1 is MNHNY, CDR2 SVGAGI (reference sequence). This CDR3 contains 15 residues. CDR3 residues: CASSYSRGGPGELFF. In DNA form, the CDR3 reads TGTGCCAGCAGTTACTCGAGGGGGGGGCCCGGGGAGCTGTTTTTT.

The CDR3 DNA is TGTGCCAGCAGCAGAGTAGCGGGGAACTCCTACGAGCAGTACTTC. This encodes CASSRVAGNSYEQYF. The chain carries TRBV5-5 and TRBJ2-7; TRBD2 matches at 8 bases. The CDR3 sequence is 15 residues long. J gave up 0 bases and V 4 bases, and 6 bases lay outside the gene matches. CDR1 and CDR2 (germline): SGHKS, YYEKEE (reference sequence).

The chain combines TRBV7-9 with TRBJ2-7, with 13 bases lining up with TRBD2. V lost 4 bases, J lost 0 bases, and 12 bases stayed unmatched. The CDR3 is made up of 19 amino acids. Germline V lookup: CDR1 SEHNR, CDR2 FQNEAQ (reference sequence). The CDR3 DNA sequence: TGTGCCAGCAGCTCCTCCCCCGGGACTAGCGGGACCGACTCCTACGAGCAGTACTTC. Encoded protein: CASSSSPGTSGTDSYEQYF.

The rearrangement joins TRBV6-4 to TRBJ2-3, with 10 bases identical to TRBD2. Trimming at V came to 0 bases and at J to 5 bases, leaving 2 bases not matched to a gene. Germline CDR1 and CDR2: MRHNA and SNTAGT. The CDR3 length is 15 residues. CDR3 DNA: TGTGCCAGCAGTGACTCAGCGGGGGGGAGAGATACGCAGTATTTT. It translates to CASSDSAGGRDTQYF.

The V call is TRBV25-1, the J call TRBJ2-5; D is unclear. CDR1 is MGHDK, CDR2 SYGVNS, per germline. The CDR3 runs to 12 residues. With 4 bases removed from V and 5 bases from J, the gap between germline ends came to 8 bases. The CDR3 nucleotides read TGTGCCAGCAGTGTTCTGGGGGAGACCCAGTACTTC. Amino acid sequence: CASSVLGETQYF.